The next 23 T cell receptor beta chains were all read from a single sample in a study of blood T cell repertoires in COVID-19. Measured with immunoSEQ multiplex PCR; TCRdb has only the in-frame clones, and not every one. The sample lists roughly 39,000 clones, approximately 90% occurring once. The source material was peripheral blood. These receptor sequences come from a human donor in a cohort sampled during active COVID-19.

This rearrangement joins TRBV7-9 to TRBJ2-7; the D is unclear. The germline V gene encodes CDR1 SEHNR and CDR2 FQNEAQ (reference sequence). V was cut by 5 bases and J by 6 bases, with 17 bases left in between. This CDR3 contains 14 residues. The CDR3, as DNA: TGTGCCAGCAGCCCTGCGACACAACCTCTCGAGCAGTACTTC. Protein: CASSPATQPLEQYF.

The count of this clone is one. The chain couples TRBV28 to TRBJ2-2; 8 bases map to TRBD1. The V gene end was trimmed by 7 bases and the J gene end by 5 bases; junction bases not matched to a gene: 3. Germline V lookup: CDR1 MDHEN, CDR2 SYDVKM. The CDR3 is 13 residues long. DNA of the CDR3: TGTGCCAGCAATCAGGGGGCTACCGGGGAGCTGTTTTTT. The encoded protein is CASNQGATGELFF.

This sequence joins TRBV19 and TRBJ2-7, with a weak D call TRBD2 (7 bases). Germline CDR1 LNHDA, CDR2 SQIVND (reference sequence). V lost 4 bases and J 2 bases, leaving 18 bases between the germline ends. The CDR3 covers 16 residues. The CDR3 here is CASSTPMAGATYEQYF. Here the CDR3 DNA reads TGTGCCAGTAGTACCCCAATGGCGGGGGCCACCTACGAGCAGTACTTC.

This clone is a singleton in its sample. CDR3 DNA: TGTGCCATCAGCGGTCAGGGTGGGGAAAAACTGTTTTTT. Its translation: CAISGQGGEKLFF. The chain has TRBV10-3 and TRBJ1-4; a weak D match, TRBD1 (5 bases). Deletions cut 6 bases from V and 8 bases from J, with 13 bases between. The CDR3 extends over 13 amino acids. Looked up from germline, CDR1 is ENHRY and CDR2 is SYGVKD.

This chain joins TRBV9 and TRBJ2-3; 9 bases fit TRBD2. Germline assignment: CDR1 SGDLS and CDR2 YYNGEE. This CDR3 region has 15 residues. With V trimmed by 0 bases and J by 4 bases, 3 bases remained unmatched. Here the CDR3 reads CASSVEGLASDTQYF. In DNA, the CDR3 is TGTGCCAGCAGCGTAGAGGGACTAGCATCAGATACGCAGTATTTT.

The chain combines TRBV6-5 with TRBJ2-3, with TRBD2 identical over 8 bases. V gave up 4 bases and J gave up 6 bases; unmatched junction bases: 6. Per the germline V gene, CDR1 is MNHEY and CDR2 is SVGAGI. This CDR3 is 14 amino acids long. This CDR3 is CASSLAGGPDTQYF. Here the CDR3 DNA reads TGTGCCAGCAGTTTGGCGGGGGGCCCGGATACGCAGTATTTT.

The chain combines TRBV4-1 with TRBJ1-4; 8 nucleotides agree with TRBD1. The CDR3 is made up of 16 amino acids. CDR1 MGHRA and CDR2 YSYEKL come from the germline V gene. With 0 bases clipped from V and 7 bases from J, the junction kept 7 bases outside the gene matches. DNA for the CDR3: TGCGCCAGCAGCCAAGAGTACGGGACAGGAGGTGAAAAACTGTTTTTT. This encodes CASSQEYGTGGEKLFF.

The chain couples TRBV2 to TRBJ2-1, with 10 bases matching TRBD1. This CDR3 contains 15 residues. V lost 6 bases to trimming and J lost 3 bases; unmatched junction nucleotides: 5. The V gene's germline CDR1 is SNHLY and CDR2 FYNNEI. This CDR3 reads CASRRQGAIYNEQFF. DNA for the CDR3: TGTGCCAGCAGGCGACAGGGGGCTATCTACAATGAGCAGTTCTTC.

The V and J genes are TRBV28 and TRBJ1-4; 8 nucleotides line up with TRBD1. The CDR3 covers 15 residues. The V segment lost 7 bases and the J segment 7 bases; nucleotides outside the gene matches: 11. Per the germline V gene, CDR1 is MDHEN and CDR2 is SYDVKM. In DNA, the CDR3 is TGTGCCAGCAAGGCAGGGGGCTTCGGGAGTGAAAAACTGTTTTTT. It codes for CASKAGGFGSEKLFF.

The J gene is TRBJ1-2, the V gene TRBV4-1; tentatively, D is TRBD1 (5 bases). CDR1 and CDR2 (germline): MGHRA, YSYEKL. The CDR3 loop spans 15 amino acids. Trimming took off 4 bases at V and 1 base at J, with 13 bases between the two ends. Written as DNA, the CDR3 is TGCGCCAGCAGCCTTAAAGGGGAGGATAACTATGGCTACACCTTC. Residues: CASSLKGEDNYGYTF.

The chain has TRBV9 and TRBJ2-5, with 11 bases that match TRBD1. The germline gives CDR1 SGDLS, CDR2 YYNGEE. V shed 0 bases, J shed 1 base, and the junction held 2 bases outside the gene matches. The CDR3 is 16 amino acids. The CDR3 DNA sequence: TGTGCCAGCAGCGTAGGGGACAGGGGGGTCCAAGAGACCCAGTACTTC. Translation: CASSVGDRGVQETQYF.

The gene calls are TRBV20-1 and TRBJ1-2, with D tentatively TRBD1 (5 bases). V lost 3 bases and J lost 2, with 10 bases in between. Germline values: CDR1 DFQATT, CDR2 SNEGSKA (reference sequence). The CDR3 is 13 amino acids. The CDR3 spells CSASFGGNYGYTF. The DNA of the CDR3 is TGCAGTGCTAGTTTTGGGGGGAACTATGGCTACACCTTC.

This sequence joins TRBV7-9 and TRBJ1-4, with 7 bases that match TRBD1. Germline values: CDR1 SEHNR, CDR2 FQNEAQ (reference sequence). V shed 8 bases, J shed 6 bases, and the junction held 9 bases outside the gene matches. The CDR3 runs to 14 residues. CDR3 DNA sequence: TGTGCCAGCCGTCCGACAGGGCGTTATGAAAAACTGTTTTTT. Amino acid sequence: CASRPTGRYEKLFF.

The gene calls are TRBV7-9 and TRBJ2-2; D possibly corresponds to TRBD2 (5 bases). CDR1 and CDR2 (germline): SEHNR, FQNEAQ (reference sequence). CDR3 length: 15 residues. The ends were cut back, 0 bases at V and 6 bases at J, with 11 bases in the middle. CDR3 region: CASSLARGLAGELFF. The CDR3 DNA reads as TGTGCCAGCAGCTTAGCCCGGGGATTGGCCGGGGAGCTGTTTTTT.

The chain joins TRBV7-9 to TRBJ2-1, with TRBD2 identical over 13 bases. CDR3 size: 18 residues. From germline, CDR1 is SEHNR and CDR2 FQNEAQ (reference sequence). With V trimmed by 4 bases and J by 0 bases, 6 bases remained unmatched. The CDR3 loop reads CASSSPTSGGYSYNEQFF. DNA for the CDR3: TGTGCCAGCAGCTCGCCGACTAGCGGGGGGTACTCCTACAATGAGCAGTTCTTC.

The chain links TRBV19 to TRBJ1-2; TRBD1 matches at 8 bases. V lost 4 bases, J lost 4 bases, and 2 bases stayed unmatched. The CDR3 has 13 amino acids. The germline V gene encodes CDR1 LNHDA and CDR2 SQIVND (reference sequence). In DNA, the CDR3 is TGTGCCAGTAGTAGGGGACAGGTCTATGGCTACACCTTC. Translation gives CASSRGQVYGYTF.

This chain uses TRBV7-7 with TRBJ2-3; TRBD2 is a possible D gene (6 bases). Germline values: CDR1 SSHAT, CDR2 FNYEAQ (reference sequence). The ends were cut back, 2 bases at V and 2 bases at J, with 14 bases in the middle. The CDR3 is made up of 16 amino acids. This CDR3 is CASSLLTGEVTDTQYF. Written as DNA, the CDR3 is TGTGCCAGCAGCTTATTGACGGGAGAAGTCACAGATACGCAGTATTTT.

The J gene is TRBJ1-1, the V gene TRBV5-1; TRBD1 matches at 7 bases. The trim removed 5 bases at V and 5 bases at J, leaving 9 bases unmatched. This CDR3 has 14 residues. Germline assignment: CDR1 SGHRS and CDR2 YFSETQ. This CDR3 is CASRTGTAETEAFF. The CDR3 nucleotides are TGCGCCAGCAGGACCGGGACAGCGGAGACTGAAGCTTTCTTT.

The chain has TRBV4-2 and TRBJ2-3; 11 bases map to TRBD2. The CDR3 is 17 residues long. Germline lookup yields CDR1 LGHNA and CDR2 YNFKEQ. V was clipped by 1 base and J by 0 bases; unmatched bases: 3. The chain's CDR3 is CASSQVLAGASTDTQYF. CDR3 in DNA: TGTGCCAGCAGCCAAGTACTAGCGGGGGCTAGCACAGATACGCAGTATTTT.

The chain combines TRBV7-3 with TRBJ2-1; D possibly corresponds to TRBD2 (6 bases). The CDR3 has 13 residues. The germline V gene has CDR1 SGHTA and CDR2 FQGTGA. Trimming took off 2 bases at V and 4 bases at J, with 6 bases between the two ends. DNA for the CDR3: TGTGCCAGCAGCTTACGGGAGTACAATGAGCAGTTCTTC. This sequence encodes CASSLREYNEQFF.

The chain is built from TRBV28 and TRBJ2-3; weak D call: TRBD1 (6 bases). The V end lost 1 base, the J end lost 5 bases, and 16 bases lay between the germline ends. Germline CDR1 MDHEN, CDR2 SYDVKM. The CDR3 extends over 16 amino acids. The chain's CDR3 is CASSLYQGRVRDTQYF. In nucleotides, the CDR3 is TGTGCCAGCAGTTTATACCAGGGGCGGGTTAGAGATACGCAGTATTTT.

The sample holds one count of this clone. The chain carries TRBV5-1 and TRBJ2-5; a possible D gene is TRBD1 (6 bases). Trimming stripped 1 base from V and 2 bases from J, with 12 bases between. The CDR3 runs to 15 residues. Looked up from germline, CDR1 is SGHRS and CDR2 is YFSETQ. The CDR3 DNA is TGCGCCAGCAGCTTGACACAGGGTGAACAAGAGACCCAGTACTTC. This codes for CASSLTQGEQETQYF.

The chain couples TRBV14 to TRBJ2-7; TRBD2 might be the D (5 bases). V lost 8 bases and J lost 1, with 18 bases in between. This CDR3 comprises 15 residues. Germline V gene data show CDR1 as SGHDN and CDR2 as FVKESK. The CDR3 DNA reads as TGTGCCAGCGGAACCAGCGGCGGTCCTTCCTACGAGCAGTACTTC. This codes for CASGTSGGPSYEQYF.